The rows below give T cell receptor beta chains drawn from one sample of a study of cytomegalovirus exposure and HLA in healthy donors. Repertoires were generated with immunoSEQ multiplex PCR, while TCRdb's copy carries only in-frame clones and drops some. The repertoire holds fewer than 90,000 clones, with almost 97% as singletons. Sequencing used PBMCs. The receptor set was obtained from a man in his late teens or twenties in good health and CMV-seropositive. CDR3s leave out the opening cysteine and the closing phenylalanine or tryptophan.

13 TRBJ2-1 TRBV7-8 ASSSWTIPYNEQF
13 TRBJ2-6 TRBV5-1 ASSLAGSGANVLT
12 TRBJ2-7 TRBV19 ASSSAGPLGEQY
10 TRBJ2-3 TRBV7-9 ASSIDTDTQY
12 TRBJ2-7 TRBV18 ASSLTEGVHEQY
14 TRBJ2-3 TRBV10-1 ASSESGRGLRDTQY
14 TRBJ2-3 TRBV6-6 ASSPRLAGARDTQY
13 TRBJ1-3 TRBV5-1 ASSLTPGVGNTIY
11 TRBJ2-1 TRBV5-1 ASSLGRHNEQF
14 TRBJ2-5 TRBV4-2 ASSQDRDFPGETQY
9 TRBJ2-7 TRBV11-2 ASSRGGEQY
11 TRBJ2-7 TRBV21-1 ASSKGARDEQY
14 TRBJ2-1 TRBV7-2 ASSPASGGSYNEQF
13 TRBJ1-5 TRBV28 ASSLRLETGQPQH
13 TRBJ2-1 TRBV9 ASSVGLAVRDEQF
13 TRBJ2-3 TRBV5-4 ASSIWAYRTDTQY
12 TRBJ2-2 TRBV29-1 SVEYRGNTGELF
11 TRBJ1-1 TRBV10-1 ASRAAVNTEAF
11 TRBJ2-1 TRBV5-5 ASSPVGGGEQF
11 TRBJ1-1 TRBV7-3 ASSPHGTAEAF
12 TRBJ2-7 TRBV5-5 ASSLVDRDYEQY
12 TRBJ1-2 TRBV27 ASSWTGTAYGYT
10 TRBJ2-5 TRBV6-5 ASSYTGETQY
10 TRBJ1-1 TRBV7-9 ASSRTGSEAF
11 TRBJ1-5 TRBV29-1 SVGRDSNQPQH
12 TRBJ2-7 TRBV5-4 ASSSPGQAYEQY
12 TRBJ1-4 TRBV5-5 ASSSGQINEKLF
14 TRBJ2-7 TRBV16 ASTGTSGSKVGEQY
15 TRBJ1-4 TRBV27 ASSLQGAAATNEKLF
13 TRBJ2-1 TRBV10-1 ASSRFSSGRDEQF
10 TRBJ1-1 TRBV11-2 ASSQNRGRAF
10 TRBJ1-2 TRBV7-9 ASSSSGEGYT
11 TRBJ1-1 TRBV19 ASSGQGSPEAF
13 TRBJ2-5 TRBV14 ASSQEWAQAKTQY
14 TRBJ2-5 TRBV11-1 ASSLGLASLQETQY
10 TRBJ2-3 TRBV27 ASSLNRATQY
13 TRBJ2-1 TRBV7-9 ASSKHGGSYNEQF
18 TRBJ2-5 TRBV19 ASSKRTSGPSLHGQETQY
11 TRBJ2-7 TRBV6-1 ASGDRGRNEQY
13 TRBJ1-1 TRBV25-1 ASSETMEIYTEAF
13 TRBJ2-7 TRBV9 ASSPGGAATYEQY
9 TRBJ2-7 TRBV28 ASSPTDEQY
12 TRBJ2-7 TRBV5-1 ASSLGQNTYEQY
14 TRBJ2-7 TRBV7-8 ASSLPRDRGSYEQY
9 TRBJ2-3 TRBV5-4 ASREADTQY
13 TRBJ2-1 TRBV5-1 ASSQGDGSYNEQF
14 TRBJ2-7 TRBV19 ASSIGPGLAVYEQY
14 TRBJ2-2 TRBV28 ASSTQGTGRAGELF
14 TRBJ2-1 TRBV13 ASSSEGLAGYNEQF
14 TRBJ2-1 TRBV5-1 ASSLGWASSYNEQF
15 TRBJ1-2 TRBV15 ATSRDVQGWYNYGYT
11 TRBJ2-1 TRBV27 ASSTTSGNEQF
11 TRBJ1-2 TRBV6-5 ASSVGEAYGYT
13 TRBJ1-5 TRBV6-5 ASSQRVLSNQPQH
13 TRBJ1-2 TRBV28 ASSSTGQGNYGYT
17 TRBJ1-2 TRBV15 ATSRDQEGGLLANYGYT
13 TRBJ1-1 TRBV2 ASSETGGWGTEAF
13 TRBJ2-7 TRBV15 ATSREQGIGYEQY
13 TRBJ1-1 TRBV6-4 ASSASTELNTEAF
12 TRBJ2-7 TRBV5-1 ASQGRAGSYEQY